This entry lists 6 T cell receptor beta chains sequenced from one sample in a study of T cells in Graves' hyperthyroidism and ophthalmopathy. Researchers took RNA transcripts and amplified the TCR beta CDR3 regions from them. The HTBI primer set drove a first-round RT-PCR of the TCR CDR3. TCRdb reprocessed the multiplex PCR reads via MiXCR and lists one record per CDR3 protein. The table has 250,000 to 400,000 distinct CDR3 sequences, roughly 13% seen once. The sequenced sample was blood. The receptors were gathered from a woman in her forties with Graves' ophthalmopathy.

V gene TRBV5-6 combines with J gene TRBJ2-7; 8 bases line up with TRBD1. Trimming removed 4 bases from V and 3 bases from J; junction bases left unmatched: 12. The CDR3 length is 16 residues. Per germline, CDR1 SGHDT and CDR2 YYEEEE. The CDR3 is CASSQPRTGPHYEQYF. As DNA, the CDR3 is TGTGCCAGCAGCCAGCCGCGGACAGGGCCGCACTACGAGCAGTACTTC.

This clonotype occurred many times. The CDR3 coding sequence is TGCAGTGCACCGACAGGAGCGAACACTGAAGCTTTCTTT. This gives the protein CSAPTGANTEAFF. V and J are TRBV20-1 and TRBJ1-1; a possible D gene is TRBD1 (6 bases). Deletions cut 6 bases from V and 1 base from J, with 12 bases between. Per germline, CDR1 DFQATT and CDR2 SNEGSKA (reference sequence). CDR3 length: 13 residues.

This clonotype was seen at least ten times. The chain recombines TRBV7-8 with TRBJ2-1, with D possibly being TRBD1 (6 bases). The CDR3 consists of 17 residues. V was cut by 2 bases and J by 0 bases, with 14 bases left in between. Germline V gives CDR1 SGHVS, CDR2 FQNEAQ. Here the CDR3 DNA reads TGTGCCAGCAGCTTATTAGGGCAGGGGAGCTCCTACAATGAGCAGTTCTTC. Its translation: CASSLLGQGSSYNEQFF.

This clonotype was seen more than once but under ten times. V usage is TRBV7-9 and J usage is TRBJ1-6; the match to TRBD1 covers 7 bases. CDR3 size: 15 residues. In germline, CDR1 is SEHNR, CDR2 FQNEAQ (reference sequence). V lost 5 bases, J lost 7 bases, and 8 bases stayed unmatched. This chain's CDR3 is CASSSPGGGNSPLHF. CDR3 in DNA: TGTGCCAGCAGCAGTCCAGGGGGAGGGAATTCACCCCTCCACTTT.

This clonotype occurred a few times. The chain couples TRBV7-9 to TRBJ2-5; 8 nucleotides line up with TRBD1. Per germline, CDR1 SEHNR and CDR2 FQNEAQ (reference sequence). Trimming removed 3 bases from V and 6 bases from J; junction bases left unmatched: 6. This CDR3 is 14 amino acids long. The CDR3 nucleotides read TGTGCCAGCAGCTTTACAGGGGGTCGAAAGACCCAGTACTTC. It translates to CASSFTGGRKTQYF.

This clonotype was picked up a small number of times. The chain is built from TRBV7-2 and TRBJ1-2, with D perhaps matching TRBD1 (5 bases). The CDR3 runs 17 residues. CDR1 is SGHTA and CDR2 is FQGNSA in the germline V gene. V was trimmed by 0 bases and J by 1 base, leaving 15 bases between them. Written as DNA, the CDR3 is TGTGCCAGCAGCTTAGCGTCACAGGTCCCTTTTAACTATGGCTACACCTTC. Translating gives CASSLASQVPFNYGYTF.